The entry below describes one T cell receptor beta chain. The antigen remains undetermined. This sample is part of a study of response to subunit inactivated influenza vaccine. Findings and limits, study-wide: Authors proposed each seasonal influenza vaccination draws in few new T cells.

This CDR3 is built from 16 residues. With 6 bases clipped from V and 7 bases from J, the junction kept 11 bases outside the gene matches. The germline V gene has CDR1 MNHNS and CDR2 SASEGT. TCRdb re-called the RT-PCR reads through MiXCR, storing one row per CDR3 protein. This sample has 530,000 or so distinct CDR3 sequences; 25% occur once, and the top ten carry around 2%. The source of this sequence is a man aged 45 to 65 who received an inactivated influenza vaccine. Sample: CD4+ T cells sorted from PBMCs, taken about 5 days after vaccination. V is TRBV6-1 and J is TRBJ2-5, with TRBD2 matching 13 bases. The CDR3 bases are TGTGCCAGCAGCTCAACTAGCGGGGGGGCTATAATGACCCAGTACTTC. This translates into CASSSTSGGAIMTQYF.